Presented here are 7 T cell receptor beta chains from one specimen sequenced in a study of identifying expanded T cells in peripheral blood. Libraries were prepared by immunoSEQ multiplex PCR; TCRdb keeps only in-frame clonotypes and omits some of them. The sample holds tens of thousands of clones, about 83% seen once. Source material: blood. The receptors stem from a person aged 18 to 75 in good health.

This clone has more than one count but fewer than ten. The chain couples TRBV20-1 to TRBJ1-1; D uncertain. Germline loops: CDR1 DFQATT, CDR2 SNEGSKA (reference sequence). The CDR3 is 11 amino acids. Between the trimmed V and J ends, which lost 4 bases and 0 bases, there was a span of 3 bases. In DNA, the CDR3 is TGCAGTGCTACAATGAACACTGAAGCTTTCTTT. It translates to CSATMNTEAFF.

The CDR3 loop reads CASSSGQGFEKLFF. As DNA, the CDR3 is TGTGCCAGCAGTTCGGGACAGGGCTTTGAAAAACTGTTTTTT. The chain is built from TRBV6-5 and TRBJ1-4, with 9 bases fitting TRBD1. In germline, CDR1 is MNHEY, CDR2 SVGAGI. This CDR3 is built from 14 residues. Trimming took 4 bases from V and 7 from J; bases not matched to a gene: 4.

The DNA of the CDR3 is TGTGCCAGCAGCGTAGCCTTCGGGGAAGCTTTCTTT. Translating it yields CASSVAFGEAFF. The V and J genes are TRBV9 and TRBJ1-1; D gene unclear. Germline CDR1 and CDR2: SGDLS and YYNGEE. Trimming shortened V by 0 bases and J by 8 bases, and 8 bases separated the two germline ends. CDR3 length equals 12 residues.

V and J are TRBV7-2 and TRBJ1-6, with a tentative D call TRBD1 (5 bases). V was clipped by 2 bases and J by 5 bases, with 16 bases between them. This CDR3 spans 17 amino acids. Germline V CDR1 and CDR2: SGHTA, FQGNSA. The CDR3 protein is CASSLLPPGRHNSPLHF. For the CDR3, the DNA is TGTGCCAGCAGCTTACTACCACCGGGACGGCATAATTCACCCCTCCACTTT.

The chain uses TRBV10-1 and TRBJ2-3; weak D call: TRBD2 (5 bases). The germline V gene has CDR1 WNHNN and CDR2 SYGVQD (reference sequence). Trimming stripped 4 bases from V and 1 base from J, with 18 bases between. This CDR3 has 17 amino acids. The CDR3 is CASSANPPGSGTDTQYF. CDR3 coding DNA: TGCGCCAGCAGTGCAAACCCTCCGGGGAGTGGCACAGATACGCAGTATTTT.

This clone has just a few counts. The chain uses TRBV7-2 and TRBJ2-1; tentative D call: TRBD2 (5 bases). This CDR3 has 15 residues. Deletions cut 5 bases from V and 3 bases from J, with 14 bases between. Germline CDR1 is SGHTA and CDR2 is FQGNSA. The CDR3 is CASSQRLRVYNEQFF. The DNA for the CDR3 is TGTGCCAGCAGCCAGCGACTAAGGGTCTACAATGAGCAGTTCTTC.

This chain uses TRBV5-6 with TRBJ1-1; 9 bases are shared with TRBD1. This CDR3 contains 15 residues. Per the germline V gene, CDR1 is SGHDT and CDR2 is YYEEEE. The junction had 7 bases not matched to a gene; V was cut back by 2 bases and J by 5 bases. The CDR3 region has the DNA TGTGCCAGCAGCTTCTCTACAGGGGGCAAGACTGAAGCTTTCTTT. Translated: CASSFSTGGKTEAFF.